What follows are 24 T cell receptor beta chains derived from one specimen sequenced in a study of molecular identifiers for immune sequencing clone quantification. TCRdb analysed the PCR reads with MiXCR anew, one entry per CDR3 protein. The sample includes about 300,000 distinct CDR3 sequences, roughly a fifth of them seen just once. Sequencing input: naive CD8+ T cells from blood, with Jurkat cell RNA spiked in. The sample's subset: FACS-sorted CD8+CD4-CCR7+CD45RA+ naive T cells. These receptors were collected from a human donor in good health. Some libraries in this study had Jurkat cell RNA spiked in.

Notes on this clonotype: This may arise from a read error, as a much more abundant clone is one base away. The chain joins TRBV7-3 to TRBJ2-7; a possible D gene is TRBD2 (5 bases). This CDR3 is 15 amino acids long. V lost 1 base to trimming and J lost 7 bases, with 17 bases between them. Germline V gene data show CDR1 as SGHTA and CDR2 as FQGTGA. The CDR3 coding sequence is TGTGCCAGCAGCTTAATTAATCGGGGTCCTGGGGAGCAGTACTTC. Translating gives CASSLINRGPGEQYF.

The V and J genes are TRBV27 and TRBJ2-6, with D perhaps TRBD2 (5 bases). There are 15 residues in the CDR3. The germline V gene has CDR1 MNHEY and CDR2 SMNVEV (reference sequence). Trimming shortened V by 2 bases and J by 3 bases, and 8 bases separated the two germline ends. CDR3 residues: CASSLQGGGANVLTF. For the CDR3, the DNA is TGTGCCAGCAGTTTACAAGGAGGTGGGGCCAACGTCCTGACTTTC.

This clonotype has at least ten counts. The J gene is TRBJ2-3, the V gene TRBV6-5; TRBD2 aligns across 7 bases. CDR3 length: 16 residues. Germline V gene data show CDR1 as MNHEY and CDR2 as SVGAGI. With 5 bases clipped from V and 5 bases from J, the junction kept 13 bases outside the gene matches. CDR3 sequence reads: CASSATGGLMGDTQYF. Here the CDR3 DNA reads TGTGCCAGCAGTGCGACGGGGGGTCTGATGGGAGATACGCAGTATTTT.

This sequence joins TRBV18 and TRBJ1-3; the D gene is possibly TRBD1 (5 bases). CDR1 and CDR2 from the germline V gene are KGHSH and LQKENI. This CDR3 comprises 18 residues. V was clipped by 6 bases and J by 0 bases, with 21 bases between them. CDR3 sequence reads: CASSLTQTADFSGNTIYF. CDR3 sequence (DNA): TGTGCCAGCTCGCTTACCCAGACAGCGGATTTCTCTGGAAACACCATATATTTT.

This clonotype was seen repeatedly, ten times or more. The V gene is TRBV4-1, the J gene TRBJ2-7; 10 nucleotides align to TRBD2. The germline V gene has CDR1 MGHRA and CDR2 YSYEKL. Trimming cost V 4 bases and J 3 bases; bases outside gene matches: 3. This CDR3 is 14 amino acids long. In DNA, the CDR3 is TGCGCCAGCAGCCCGGGACTAGCGAACTACGAGCAGTACTTC. It specifies CASSPGLANYEQYF.

For this clonotype: A much bigger clone sits one base away, suggesting this may be a read error. V usage is TRBV12-3 or TRBV12-4 and J usage is TRBJ1-6; D remains unclear. The CDR3 sequence is 17 residues long. The CDR3 reads CAGSSREVGVARSPLHF. Written as DNA, the CDR3 is TGTGCCGGCAGTTCCAGAGAAGTTGGGGTCGCCCGATCACCCCTCCACTTT.

Many counts were recorded for this clonotype. The chain has TRBV5-5 and TRBJ2-5; D is undetermined. This CDR3 contains 12 residues. Germline lookup yields CDR1 SGHKS and CDR2 YYEKEE (reference sequence). The V gene lost 3 bases and the J gene lost 5 bases, with 8 bases spanning the gap. The CDR3 reads CASSSTRETQYF. DNA for the CDR3: TGTGCCAGCAGCTCTACGAGGGAGACCCAGTACTTC.

The table lists this clonotype with many counts. The CDR3 bases are TGTGCCAGCAGCCAAGTGTTAACCACCGGGGAGCTGTTTTTT. Encoded protein: CASSQVLTTGELFF. The V and J genes are TRBV14 and TRBJ2-2; D is ambiguous. V lost 1 base and J 4 bases, leaving 7 bases between the germline ends. CDR1 is SGHDN, CDR2 FVKESK, per germline. This CDR3 is 14 amino acids long.

In this sample, this clonotype turned up many times. The CDR3 loop is CASKGMGFETQYF. CDR3 in DNA: TGTGCCAGCAAAGGGATGGGCTTCGAGACCCAGTACTTC. The chain couples TRBV6-5 to TRBJ2-5, with no clear D. This CDR3 spans 13 amino acids. V lost 7 bases and J lost 5, with 14 bases in between. Germline V gene data show CDR1 as MNHEY and CDR2 as SVGAGI.

This clonotype was seen a few times. This chain links TRBV20-1 with TRBJ2-3; 7 nucleotides line up with TRBD2. Germline V gene data show CDR1 as DFQATT and CDR2 as SNEGSKA (reference sequence). The V and J ends lost 0 bases and 5 bases, in that order; junction bases with no gene match: 5. The CDR3 runs to 14 residues. CDR3 protein: CSARDMREQDTQYF. DNA for the CDR3: TGCAGTGCTAGAGATATGCGGGAGCAAGATACGCAGTATTTT.

As for this clonotype: A clone one base away is much larger, so this may be a read error. The chain carries TRBV20-1 and TRBJ2-7; 9 nucleotides line up with TRBD1. The CDR3 loop spans 15 amino acids. Germline values: CDR1 DFQATT, CDR2 SNEGSKA (reference sequence). With V trimmed by 6 bases and J by 2 bases, 11 bases remained unmatched. The CDR3 DNA reads as TGCAGTGCCCATCTCCGGGACAGGGTCCCCTACGAGCAGTACTTC. Its translation: CSAHLRDRVPYEQYF.

This clonotype was seen a few times. The chain carries TRBV6-2 or TRBV6-3 and TRBJ1-2; tentatively, D is TRBD1 (6 bases). This CDR3 region has 16 residues. Trimming pared 6 bases from V and 0 bases from J, leaving 17 bases between. Germline V gene data show CDR1 as MNHEY and CDR2 as SVGEGT. CDR3 in amino acids: CASRQPGQIPNYGYTF. The CDR3 DNA reads TGTGCCAGCAGGCAACCCGGACAGATTCCTAACTATGGCTACACCTTC.

This clonotype was recorded many times. The V and J genes are TRBV4-1 and TRBJ2-7; TRBD1 is a possible D gene (5 bases). Deletions cut 2 bases from V and 2 bases from J, with 10 bases between. The V gene's germline CDR1 is MGHRA and CDR2 YSYEKL. The CDR3 runs 14 residues. The CDR3 sequence is CASSQRQGPYEQYF. The CDR3 DNA follows: TGCGCCAGCAGCCAACGTCAGGGCCCCTACGAGCAGTACTTC.

In its sample, this clonotype was seen many times. The chain combines TRBV5-5 with TRBJ2-7; no clear D. Germline values: CDR1 SGHKS, CDR2 YYEKEE (reference sequence). The V and J ends lost 3 bases and 3 bases respectively, with 13 bases between them. The CDR3 covers 14 residues. The CDR3 region has the DNA TGTGCCAGCAGCTCGGGCCTGTCGATCTACGAGCAGTACTTC. Translation: CASSSGLSIYEQYF.

This clonotype was seen repeatedly, ten times or more. The rearrangement joins TRBV7-9 to TRBJ2-3, with 7 nucleotides matching TRBD1. Germline trimming cut 0 bases from V and 10 bases from J; bases unmatched to any gene: 4. There are 13 residues in the CDR3. Germline CDR1 SEHNR, CDR2 FQNEAQ (reference sequence). The CDR3 region is CASSLATGNPQYF. CDR3 in DNA: TGTGCCAGCAGCTTAGCGACAGGGAATCCGCAGTATTTT.

V usage is TRBV27 and J usage is TRBJ2-2; TRBD1 matches at 8 bases. The CDR3 covers 16 residues. CDR1 is MNHEY and CDR2 is SMNVEV in the germline V gene (reference sequence). With V trimmed by 6 bases and J by 5 bases, 11 bases remained unmatched. The CDR3 coding sequence is TGTGCCAGCAGAGCCGGACAGGGCTTAAGGACCGGGGAGCTGTTTTTT. It is translated as CASRAGQGLRTGELFF.

A remark on this clonotype: This may stem from a read error, because a much larger clone lies one nucleotide away. The chain has TRBV20-1 and TRBJ2-7, with 7 bases aligning to TRBD2. Unmatched junction bases numbered 8, after V lost 3 bases and J lost 6 bases. This CDR3 has 13 residues. In germline, CDR1 is DFQATT, CDR2 SNEGSKA (reference sequence). As DNA, the CDR3 is TGCAGTGCTAGGCCCCCGCGGGGGTCCGAGCAGTACTTC. It specifies CSARPPRGSEQYF.

Comment on this clonotype: A read error is possible here, since a much larger clone lies one base away. This chain uses TRBV30 with TRBJ2-7, with D perhaps matching TRBD2 (6 bases). Germline CDR1 and CDR2: GTSNPN and SVGIG (reference sequence). The CDR3 contains 14 residues. CDR3 sequence reads: CVWDPGISGYEQYF. In DNA, the CDR3 is TGTGTCTGGGACCCGGGGATTAGCGGCTACGAGCAGTACTTC. The complete variable domain, with remaining parts taken from reference TRBV30 and TRBJ2-7, reads SQTIHQWPATLVQPVGSPLSLECTVEGTSNPNLYWYRQAAGRGLQLLFYSVGIGQISSEVPQNLSASRPQDRQFILSSKKLLLSDSGFYLCVWDPGISGYEQYFGPGTRLTVT.

This clonotype showed up many times. This chain joins TRBV28 and TRBJ1-5, with 9 positions matching TRBD1. Per the germline V gene, CDR1 is MDHEN and CDR2 is SYDVKM. The CDR3 spans 15 residues. V shed 6 bases and J 7 bases; nucleotides not matched to a gene: 10. CDR3 DNA sequence: TGTGCCAGCAGGTTACAGGGGGCAGGAAAACAGCCCCAGCATTTT. Translation gives CASRLQGAGKQPQHF.

Notes on this clonotype: This could be a read error, since a much larger clone is one nucleotide away. The chain recombines TRBV28 with TRBJ2-5, with D perhaps being TRBD1 or TRBD2 (7 bases each). Trimming shortened V by 2 bases and J by 5 bases, and 15 bases separated the two germline ends. CDR3 length: 15 residues. CDR1 MDHEN and CDR2 SYDVKM come from the germline V gene. The CDR3 DNA follows: TGTGCCAGCAGTTTAACGGCCAGGGGGGGTGAGACCCAGTACTTC. Its translation is CASSLTARGGETQYF.

The sample holds many counts of this clonotype. This chain connects TRBV11-2 to TRBJ2-7, with 8 bases that match TRBD1. The V and J ends lost 5 bases and 3 bases, in that order; junction bases with no gene match: 3. This CDR3 has 13 amino acids. Germline V gene sequence: CDR1 SGHAT, CDR2 FQNNGV. Here the CDR3 reads CASSLGQDYEQYF. CDR3 nucleotide sequence: TGTGCCAGCAGCCTGGGACAGGACTACGAGCAGTACTTC.

The chain employs TRBV27 and TRBJ1-1; D possibly corresponds to TRBD1 (5 bases). CDR1 and CDR2 (germline): MNHEY, SMNVEV (reference sequence). The CDR3 is made up of 16 amino acids. V was trimmed by 5 bases and J by 4 bases, leaving 20 bases between them. The CDR3 loop reads CASSPARGGLGTEAFF. CDR3 nucleotides: TGTGCCAGCAGTCCCGCCCGTGGGGGGTTGGGCACTGAAGCTTTCTTT.

This clonotype was detected a few times. This CDR3 is CASSQGLDGSYEQYF. CDR3 DNA: TGCGCCAGCAGCCAAGGGCTAGATGGGTCCTACGAGCAGTACTTC. The V call is TRBV4-3, the J call TRBJ2-7; D gene ambiguous. The CDR3 spans 15 residues. Germline V CDR1 and CDR2: LGHNA, YSLEER. Trimming removed 1 base at V and 1 base at J, with 11 bases between.

Worth noting for this clonotype: A read error may explain this, as a much larger clone is one base away. The rearrangement links TRBV19 to TRBJ1-2; D is unresolved. V was shortened by 11 bases and J by 4 bases, with 17 bases between the two germline ends. Germline CDR1 and CDR2: LNHDA and SQIVND (reference sequence). CDR3 length equals 13 residues. This chain's CDR3 is CAGKGQDGYGYTF. The CDR3 nucleotides read TGTGCCGGTAAAGGGCAAGACGGCTATGGCTACACCTTC.